Following are 16 T cell receptor beta chains from one sample sequenced in a study of T cells in Graves' hyperthyroidism and ophthalmopathy. What was amplified from RNA transcripts were TCR beta CDR3 regions. HTBI primers were employed in a first-round RT-PCR of the TCR CDR3. TCRdb processed the multiplex PCR reads anew with MiXCR; each CDR3 protein has one entry. The sample shows roughly 100,000 distinct CDR3 sequences, 47% of them seen only once. The specimen sequenced was blood. The receptors stem from a man aged 35 to 55 with Graves' hyperthyroidism.

Comments on this clonotype: The CDR3 does not end in the conserved phenylalanine or tryptophan, so this is likely a read error. The DNA is left out, because the CDR3 cannot be placed on it with certainty; the CDR3 is given as TCRdb lists it. The chain links TRBV7-3 to TRBJ1-1. The germline gives CDR1 SGHTA, CDR2 FQGTGA. 13 amino acids form the CDR3, both terminal residues included. The CDR3 sequence: CASSLNPRLTSGC.

The chain carries TRBV5-1 and TRBJ1-2; D possibly corresponds to TRBD1 (6 bases). Trimming left V 6 bases short and J 4 bases short, with 25 bases between. The germline V gene encodes CDR1 SGHRS and CDR2 YFSETQ. The CDR3 consists of 17 residues. The CDR3 DNA reads as TGCGCCAGCACCCTGTGGGGGGCCGTTCTACTAAGCTATGGCTACACCTTC. Amino acid sequence: CASTLWGAVLLSYGYTF.

This clonotype has a count of ten or more. The J gene is TRBJ2-5, the V gene TRBV20-1; D perhaps matches TRBD2 (6 bases). Germline V gene lookup returns CDR1 DFQATT and CDR2 SNEGSKA (reference sequence). This CDR3 has 13 amino acids. Trimming shortened V by 6 bases and J by 5 bases, and 16 bases separated the two germline ends. The CDR3 reads CSAPVPGVETQYF. The CDR3 DNA reads as TGCAGTGCCCCTGTCCCGGGAGTGGAGACCCAGTACTTC.

This chain uses TRBV7-3 with TRBJ2-7; 7 positions agree with TRBD2. The CDR3 is 16 residues long. Trimming removed 2 bases from V and 2 bases from J; junction bases left unmatched: 9. The germline V gene has CDR1 SGHTA and CDR2 FQGTGA. CDR3 sequence: CASSLGGGTGAYEQYF. The CDR3 DNA follows: TGTGCCAGCAGCTTAGGGGGAGGGACTGGGGCCTACGAGCAGTACTTC. The whole variable domain, remainder taken from reference TRBV7-3 and TRBJ2-7, is GAGVSQTPSNKVTEKGKYVELRCDPISGHTALYWYRQSLGQGPEFLIYFQGTGAADDSGLPNDRFFAVRPEGSVSTLKIQRTERGDSAVYLCASSLGGGTGAYEQYFGPGTRLTVT.

In regard to this clonotype: The junction departs from germline at one end; a sequencing error may be responsible. The rearrangement uses TRBV20-1 and TRBJ1-1, with D unclear. CDR1 is DFQATT and CDR2 is SNEGSKA in the germline V gene (reference sequence). The CDR3 length is 14 residues. CDR3 in amino acids: CSAGDREVGTEAFF. In nucleotides, the CDR3 is TGCAGTGCTGGAGATCGGGAGGTTGGGACTGAAGCTTTCTTT.

This clonotype was found many times. The chain recombines TRBV19 with TRBJ1-1, with TRBD1 as a possible D gene (6 bases). Trimming cost V 5 bases and J 5 bases, with 15 bases left between them. The CDR3 length is 14 residues. Germline V CDR1 and CDR2: LNHDA, SQIVND (reference sequence). The CDR3 DNA follows: TGTGCCAGTAGTCCCCCGGGGGCTGGTACTGAAGCTTTCTTT. Encoded protein: CASSPPGAGTEAFF.

About this clonotype itself: The junction departs from germline at one end; a sequencing error may be responsible. V is TRBV7-8 and J is TRBJ2-1; a weak D match, TRBD1 (5 bases). Per the germline V gene, CDR1 is SGHVS and CDR2 is FQNEAQ. This CDR3 is built from 16 residues. Here the CDR3 reads CASSLGGPLLGNDQFF. In DNA form, the CDR3 reads TGTGCCAGCAGCTTAGGGGGCCCTCTATTGGGGAATGACCAGTTCTTC.

The chain combines TRBV4-1 with TRBJ2-7; 10 bases map to TRBD1. Germline-derived CDR1 and CDR2 are MGHRA and YSYEKL. The V and J ends lost 0 bases and 2 bases, in that order; junction bases with no gene match: 4. The CDR3 spans 16 residues. DNA for the CDR3: TGCGCCAGCAGCCAAGACCGGACAGGGGGTACCTACGAGCAGTACTTC. Translated: CASSQDRTGGTYEQYF.

In regard to this clonotype: One end of the junction varies from germline; a read error may be responsible. This chain uses TRBV2 with TRBJ2-2; 12 bases agree with TRBD2. Germline V lookup: CDR1 SNHLY, CDR2 FYNNEI. The CDR3 is 21 amino acids. CDR3 nucleotides: TGTGCCAGCAGGGATTTCGAGCGGGCTAGCGGGGGGGTTTCGAACACCGGGGAGCTGTCTTTT. Its translation: CASRDFERASGGVSNTGELSF.

This clonotype was detected ten times or more. CDR3 amino acids: CASKASAWQDTQYF. DNA for the CDR3: TGTGCCAGCAAGGCTAGCGCCTGGCAAGATACGCAGTATTTT. The rearrangement links TRBV2 to TRBJ2-3; weak D call: TRBD2 (6 bases). This CDR3 has 14 amino acids. The V gene lost 7 bases and the J gene lost 5 bases, with 16 bases spanning the gap. In germline, CDR1 is SNHLY, CDR2 FYNNEI.

This clonotype has a single count. At one end, the junction sequence differs from germline, possibly due to a read error. The rearrangement joins TRBV20-1 to TRBJ2-1; TRBD2 matches 11 bases. From germline, CDR1 is DFQATT and CDR2 SNEGSKA (reference sequence). The CDR3 totals 16 residues. The CDR3 sequence is CSAFRLAGGGYNGQSF. As DNA, the CDR3 is TGCAGTGCTTTCAGGCTAGCGGGAGGAGGATACAATGGGCAGTCCTTC.

This rearrangement joins TRBV10-3 to TRBJ2-7, with a possible D match to TRBD2 (5 bases). The V gene lost 6 bases and the J gene lost 7 bases, with 19 bases spanning the gap. CDR1 ENHRY and CDR2 SYGVKD come from the germline V gene. This CDR3 contains 14 residues. The CDR3 coding sequence is TGTGCCATCAGGCGGGCCACCTCCTACAATGAGCAGTACTTC. It yields the protein CAIRRATSYNEQYF.

This sequence joins TRBV5-1 and TRBJ2-5; TRBD2 is a possible D gene (8 bases). The J call may be wrong; the DNA end is better matched by TRBJ2-7. Germline V CDR1 and CDR2: SGHRS, YFSETQ. This CDR3 spans 14 amino acids. The CDR3 DNA is TGCGCCAGCAGCTATAGCGGGACAGCCTACGAGCAGTACTTC. Residues: CASSYSGTAYEQYF.

This chain uses TRBV7-2 with TRBJ2-1; D not certain. Trimming took 5 bases from V and 6 from J, leaving 14 bases between them. The CDR3 has 14 amino acids. Germline CDR1 reads SGHTA; CDR2 reads FQGNSA. CDR3 protein: CASSLPTWINEQFF. The CDR3 region has the DNA TGTGCCAGCAGCCTACCGACTTGGATCAATGAGCAGTTCTTC.

This clonotype was picked up many times. This may arise from a read error, as a much more abundant clone is one base away. This chain joins TRBV7-9 and TRBJ1-4, with D hard to call. Germline CDR1 SEHNR, CDR2 FQNEAQ (reference sequence). The CDR3 has 14 residues. The CDR3 DNA reads TGTGCCAGCAGCTTAGGGATAACTAATGAAAAACTGTCTTTT. It translates to CASSLGITNEKLSF.

This clonotype was detected many times. This sequence joins TRBV30 and TRBJ1-6; 10 nucleotides match TRBD1. J gave up 7 bases and V 3 bases, and 3 bases lay outside the gene matches. The CDR3 totals 14 residues. Germline V gene lookup returns CDR1 GTSNPN and CDR2 SVGIG (reference sequence). The CDR3 loop reads CAWSLGQGNSPLHF. Here the CDR3 DNA reads TGTGCCTGGAGCTTGGGACAGGGGAATTCACCCCTCCACTTT.